These 2 T cell receptor beta chains were sequenced from one sample in a study of blood T cell repertoires in COVID-19. Profiled with immunoSEQ multiplex PCR; TCRdb holds only in-frame clones, not every one. This table holds around 400,000 clones, 70% to 90% found once. Sequenced input: PBMCs or T cells enriched from blood (not recorded which). These receptors originate from a woman between 18 and 29 years old who had been exposed to COVID-19.

V is TRBV7-9 and J is TRBJ2-7, with D tentatively TRBD1 (6 bases). Germline CDR1 reads SEHNR; CDR2 reads FQNEAQ (reference sequence). CDR3 length: 15 amino acids. V lost 5 bases and J lost 3, with 17 bases in between. DNA of the CDR3: TGTGCCAGCAGCCCCACCATGCCAGGGGTCTACGAGCAGTACTTC. Amino acids: CASSPTMPGVYEQYF.

The V call is TRBV11-2, the J call TRBJ2-3; a weak D match, TRBD1 (6 bases). Per germline, CDR1 SGHAT and CDR2 FQNNGV. There are 14 residues in the CDR3. Trimming took 3 bases from V and 0 from J, leaving 7 bases between them. Here the CDR3 DNA reads TGTGCCAGCAGCTTGGGGGCTAGCACAGATACGCAGTATTTT. Residues: CASSLGASTDTQYF.